Below are 31 T cell receptor beta chains sequenced from a single sample in a study of shared clonotypes between healthy human individuals. The assay was immunoSEQ multiplex PCR, and TCRdb's table has in-frame clones only and misses some. Of about 1 million clones in the sample, approximately 72% are singletons; the top ten hold about 1.5%. Sequencing used memory CD4+ T cells sorted from blood. The sample's subset: CD45RA-negative fraction. The receptors here all came from a man in his late teens or twenties in good health.

The chain recombines TRBV28 with TRBJ2-7; D is perhaps TRBD1 or TRBD2 (5 bases each). Trimming took off 7 bases at V and 4 bases at J, with 14 bases between the two ends. CDR3 length equals 13 residues. CDR1 and CDR2 from the germline V gene are MDHEN and SYDVKM. CDR3: CASTRGPGYEQYF. The CDR3 nucleotides are TGTGCCAGCACCCGGGGACCCGGATACGAGCAGTACTTC.

This chain uses TRBV9 with TRBJ2-7; D possibly corresponds to TRBD1 (5 bases). Trimming stripped 0 bases from V and 6 bases from J, with 13 bases between. Germline lookup yields CDR1 SGDLS and CDR2 YYNGEE. This CDR3 has 14 amino acids. The CDR3 here is CASSVETGASEQYF. The CDR3 nucleotides are TGTGCCAGCAGCGTAGAGACTGGGGCTTCCGAGCAGTACTTC.

A few counts support this clone. This same CDR3 is encoded by further DNA sequences in the sample. The rearrangement joins TRBV10-3 to TRBJ1-6, with TRBD1 matching 11 bases. J was trimmed by 7 bases and V by 3 bases; bases with no gene match: 2. The CDR3 loop spans 15 amino acids. In germline, CDR1 is ENHRY, CDR2 SYGVKD. The CDR3 spells CAISEGDRGNSPLHF. CDR3 coding DNA: TGTGCCATCAGTGAAGGGGACAGGGGGAATTCACCCCTCCACTTT.

The chain is built from TRBV10-3 and TRBJ1-2; D remains ambiguous. Trimming removed 2 bases from V and 7 bases from J, with 14 bases in between. In germline, CDR1 is ENHRY, CDR2 SYGVKD. The CDR3 is made up of 14 amino acids. The CDR3 nucleotides are TGTGCCATCAGTGAGAGTCCTAACCGGTCTGGCTACACCTTC. This encodes CAISESPNRSGYTF.

A word on this clone: This is likely an artifact of a read error, given a far larger clone one base away. In this CDR3 the conserved last residue, phenylalanine or tryptophan, is missing, so a read error is likely. The V gene is TRBV7-9, the J gene TRBJ1-1; weak D call: TRBD1 (5 bases). The CDR3 sequence is 14 residues long. CDR1 and CDR2 (germline): SEHNR, FQNEAQ (reference sequence). V was cut by 3 bases and J by 11 bases, with 19 bases left in between. As DNA, the CDR3 is TGTGCCAGCAGCTTCCGGGACGACATATATGGCGCTTTCCTT. This translates into CASSFRDDIYGAFL.

J is TRBJ2-7 and V is TRBV2, with a tentative D call TRBD1 (5 bases). Between the trimmed V and J ends, which lost 6 bases and 6 bases, there was a span of 15 bases. CDR3 length equals 13 residues. CDR1 is SNHLY, CDR2 FYNNEI, per germline. The CDR3, as DNA: TGTGCCAGCAGAATGGGGCAGTACGGCGAGCAGTACTTC. The encoded protein is CASRMGQYGEQYF.

This CDR3 is CASSSGTGGLPNYGYTF. The CDR3 DNA sequence: TGCGCCAGCAGCTCCGGGACAGGGGGCCTTCCCAACTATGGCTACACCTTC. The chain is built from TRBV5-1 and TRBJ1-2, with 12 bases matching TRBD1. Germline lookup yields CDR1 SGHRS and CDR2 YFSETQ. With 3 bases clipped from V and 2 bases from J, the junction kept 8 bases outside the gene matches. The CDR3 totals 17 residues.

The chain uses TRBV15 and TRBJ1-2; 9 bases are shared with TRBD1. This CDR3 is built from 15 residues. CDR1 and CDR2 (germline): LNHNV, YYDKDF (reference sequence). Trimming at V came to 0 bases and at J to 5 bases, leaving 4 bases not matched to a gene. The CDR3 here is CATSREQGARYGYTF. CDR3 nucleotides: TGTGCCACCAGCAGAGAACAGGGGGCGCGGTATGGCTACACCTTC.

The chain employs TRBV15 and TRBJ2-7, with D hard to call. The germline V gene encodes CDR1 LNHNV and CDR2 YYDKDF (reference sequence). CDR3 size: 14 residues. Deletions cut 1 base from V and 4 bases from J, with 11 bases between. In DNA, the CDR3 is TGTGCCACCAGCAGAGGTAGCTTGCAATACGAGCAGTACTTC. Translating it yields CATSRGSLQYEQYF. Supplemented by reference TRBV15 and TRBJ2-7, the full variable domain reads DAMVIQNPRYQVTQFGKPVTLSCSQTLNHNVMYWYQQKSSQAPKLLFHYYDKDFNNEADTPDNFQSRRPNTSFCFLDIRSPGLGDTAMYLCATSRGSLQYEQYFGPGTRLTVT.

Here the CDR3 DNA reads TGTGCCAGCAGTTACTCGACAGGAGCTGGTGAAAAACTGTTTTTT. Its protein is CASSYSTGAGEKLFF. The rearrangement joins TRBV6-5 to TRBJ1-4; D is possibly TRBD1 (6 bases). V lost 0 bases and J 7 bases, leaving 12 bases between the germline ends. Germline CDR1 and CDR2: MNHEY and SVGAGI. CDR3 length: 15 residues.

V and J are TRBV6-1 and TRBJ2-3; D is unresolved. Germline loops: CDR1 MNHNS, CDR2 SASEGT. Trimming left V 7 bases short and J 4 bases short, with 9 bases between. The CDR3 contains 12 residues. The CDR3 region is CASNRAADTQYF. The CDR3 DNA sequence: TGTGCCAGCAATAGGGCGGCAGATACGCAGTATTTT.

This sequence joins TRBV10-3 and TRBJ2-2, with 8 bases that match TRBD2. This CDR3 has 13 residues. Per the germline V gene, CDR1 is ENHRY and CDR2 is SYGVKD. The CDR3 coding sequence is TGTGGGTCCAGCGGGGGGAACACCGGGGAGCTGTTTTTT. Its protein product is CGSSGGNTGELFF.

The chain carries TRBV25-1 and TRBJ2-2; D not resolved. This CDR3 has 14 amino acids. Deletions cut 10 bases from V and 4 bases from J, with 16 bases between. Per the germline V gene, CDR1 is MGHDK and CDR2 is SYGVNS. The CDR3 DNA reads as TGTGCCACCAAGACCCCGGCAGGCACCGGGGAGCTGTTTTTT. This gives the protein CATKTPAGTGELFF.

Of note for this clone: The identical CDR3 is also encoded by other nucleotide sequences in the sample. The V call is TRBV7-9, the J call TRBJ1-2; no clear D. This CDR3 has 13 amino acids. Germline assignment: CDR1 SEHNR and CDR2 FQNEAQ (reference sequence). V lost 3 bases and J 0 bases, leaving 5 bases between the germline ends. The CDR3, as DNA: TGTGCCAGCAGCTTCGGCCCTAACTATGGCTACACCTTC. Its translation: CASSFGPNYGYTF.

This clone was detected only a few times. Other DNA sequences in the same sample also yield this CDR3. The chain uses TRBV27 and TRBJ1-2, with TRBD1 identical over 8 bases. CDR1 and CDR2 from the germline V gene are MNHEY and SMNVEV (reference sequence). The CDR3 has 13 residues. The V and J ends lost 3 bases and 4 bases, in that order; junction bases with no gene match: 1. CDR3 nucleotides: TGTGCCAGCAGTTTGACAGGGGCCTATGGCTACACCTTC. Its translation is CASSLTGAYGYTF.

The J gene is TRBJ2-1, the V gene TRBV28; no definite D call. This CDR3 region has 12 residues. V lost 2 bases to trimming and J lost 10 bases, with 9 bases between them. Germline values: CDR1 MDHEN, CDR2 SYDVKM. DNA for the CDR3: TGTGCCAGCAGTTTAGTGCGTTCCGAGCAGTTCTTC. Residues: CASSLVRSEQFF.

This clone has ten or more counts. Other DNA sequences in this sample translate to the same CDR3. V usage is TRBV10-1 and J usage is TRBJ2-2, with 7 bases fitting TRBD1. Germline V lookup: CDR1 WNHNN, CDR2 SYGVQD (reference sequence). This CDR3 has 13 residues. The J segment lost 1 base and the V segment lost 8 bases, leaving 1 base of the junction unmatched. The CDR3 sequence is CASGDRNTGELFF. The CDR3 DNA reads as TGCGCCAGCGGGGACAGGAACACCGGGGAGCTGTTTTTT.

The chain recombines TRBV6-5 with TRBJ2-2; D gene ambiguous. This CDR3 region has 13 residues. V lost 5 bases and J 2 bases, leaving 6 bases between the germline ends. Germline V gene lookup returns CDR1 MNHEY and CDR2 SVGAGI. Here the CDR3 reads CASSGGNTGELFF. DNA for the CDR3: TGTGCCAGCAGTGGCGGAAACACCGGGGAGCTGTTTTTT.

For this clone: This sample also contains other DNA sequences that code for the same CDR3. The rearrangement joins TRBV5-1 to TRBJ1-1; 10 bases are a match to TRBD1. V was clipped by 0 bases and J by 0 bases; unmatched bases: 2. CDR1 and CDR2 from the germline V gene are SGHRS and YFSETQ. This CDR3 spans 16 amino acids. The CDR3 region is CASSLAGTGVNTEAFF. The CDR3 region has the DNA TGCGCCAGCAGCTTGGCCGGGACAGGGGTGAACACTGAAGCTTTCTTT. Supplemented by reference TRBV5-1 and TRBJ1-1, the full variable domain reads KAGVTQTPRYLIKTRGQQVTLSCSPISGHRSVSWYQQTPGQGLQFLFEYFSETQRNKGNFPGRFSGRQFSNSRSEMNVSTLELGDSALYLCASSLAGTGVNTEAFFGQGTRLTVV.

The sample holds one count of this clone. Distinct nucleotide sequences in the sample also encode this CDR3. The chain's CDR3 is CASSLGGRGTYEQYF. The CDR3 nucleotides are TGTGCCAGCAGCTTGGGGGGACGAGGGACCTACGAGCAGTACTTC. V usage is TRBV5-4 and J usage is TRBJ2-7; D possibly uses TRBD1 or TRBD2 (5 bases each). The CDR3 loop spans 15 amino acids. The V end lost 0 bases, the J end lost 2 bases, and 12 bases lay between the germline ends. The germline V gene encodes CDR1 SGHNT and CDR2 YYREEE (reference sequence).

CDR3 coding DNA: TGTGCCAGCAGTTTGACTAGCGGGAGTATTAATGAGCAGTTCTTC. Amino acids: CASSLTSGSINEQFF. The V and J genes are TRBV6-5 and TRBJ2-1; 12 nucleotides agree with TRBD2. V lost 4 bases, J lost 7 bases, and 5 bases stayed unmatched. Germline-derived CDR1 and CDR2 are MNHEY and SVGAGI. The CDR3 extends over 15 amino acids.

The rearrangement uses TRBV7-2 and TRBJ2-7; D is unclear. Trimming removed 0 bases at V and 3 bases at J, with 6 bases between. This CDR3 has 13 residues. The germline gives CDR1 SGHTA, CDR2 FQGNSA. The CDR3 spells CASSLARYYEQYF. CDR3 nucleotide sequence: TGTGCCAGCAGCTTAGCACGGTACTACGAGCAGTACTTC. Variable domain in full (rest from reference TRBV7-2 and TRBJ2-7): GAGVSQSPSNKVTEKGKDVELRCDPISGHTALYWYRQSLGQGLEFLIYFQGNSAPDKSGLPSDRFSAERTGGSVSTLTIQRTQQEDSAVYLCASSLARYYEQYFGPGTRLTVT.

CDR3 sequence (DNA): TGTGCCACCAGCAGCCCCGGAGGCTACGAGCAGTACTTC. Translated, it gives CATSSPGGYEQYF. This rearrangement joins TRBV15 to TRBJ2-7; possibly TRBD2 for D (5 bases). The V gene's germline CDR1 is LNHNV and CDR2 YYDKDF (reference sequence). V shed 3 bases and J shed 3 bases, with 9 bases lying between them. The CDR3 sequence is 13 residues long.

This sequence joins TRBV13 and TRBJ2-5, with TRBD2 identical over 14 bases. CDR3 length: 17 amino acids. V trimming: 4 bases; J trimming: 4 bases; junction bases outside the gene matches: 8. Germline values: CDR1 PRHDT, CDR2 FYEKMQ (reference sequence). The chain's CDR3 is CASSSHLGLAGGETQYF. DNA of the CDR3: TGTGCCAGCAGCTCCCACCTCGGACTAGCGGGGGGAGAGACCCAGTACTTC.

The chain employs TRBV4-1 and TRBJ2-1, with D possibly being TRBD2 (6 bases). Per the germline V gene, CDR1 is MGHRA and CDR2 is YSYEKL. V was shortened by 1 base and J by 4 bases, with 17 bases between the two germline ends. The CDR3 has 17 amino acids. CDR3 sequence (DNA): TGCGCCAGCAGCCAAGGGGGAACGGGAGCACGTTACAATGAGCAGTTCTTC. This sequence encodes CASSQGGTGARYNEQFF.

The chain carries TRBV7-2 and TRBJ1-6, with TRBD1 as a possible D gene (6 bases). Germline V gene sequence: CDR1 SGHTA, CDR2 FQGNSA. V was trimmed by 5 bases and J by 7 bases, leaving 15 bases between them. The CDR3 runs 15 residues. For the CDR3, the DNA is TGTGCCAGCAGCCCTACAGGGCCGGGAAATTCACCCCTCCACTTT. It translates to CASSPTGPGNSPLHF.

The chain uses TRBV19 and TRBJ2-1; possible D gene TRBD2, 5 bases. The germline V gene has CDR1 LNHDA and CDR2 SQIVND (reference sequence). This CDR3 region has 13 residues. V lost 3 bases to trimming and J lost 8 bases, with 11 bases between them. CDR3 region: CASSILGVDEQFF. The CDR3 bases are TGTGCCAGTAGTATTCTCGGGGTCGATGAGCAGTTCTTC.

This rearrangement joins TRBV7-2 to TRBJ2-5; 10 bases are a match to TRBD2. Germline V lookup: CDR1 SGHTA, CDR2 FQGNSA. J gave up 5 bases and V 2 bases, and 5 bases lay outside the gene matches. The CDR3 sequence is 15 residues long. The DNA of the CDR3 is TGTGCCAGCAGCTTATCTAGCGGGGGTGGGGAGACCCAGTACTTC. This gives the protein CASSLSSGGGETQYF.

The rearrangement uses TRBV1 and TRBJ1-2. TRBV1 is shown as a pseudogene. The CDR3 extends over 15 amino acids. CDR3 nucleotide sequence: TGCACCAGCAGATCTAGTGTGCGAAAGACCTATGGCTACACCTTC. Translation: CTSRSSVRKTYGYTF.

The V and J genes are TRBV2 and TRBJ2-4, with D perhaps matching TRBD1 (6 bases). Deletions cut 6 bases from V and 3 bases from J, with 15 bases between. The CDR3 is made up of 15 amino acids. Germline CDR1 and CDR2: SNHLY and FYNNEI. The CDR3 DNA follows: TGTGCCAGCAGACAACAGGGTTTAGACAAAAACATTCAGTACTTC. This sequence encodes CASRQQGLDKNIQYF.

The V and J genes are TRBV6-1 and TRBJ2-5; D might be TRBD2 (5 bases). The V and J ends lost 4 bases and 5 bases respectively, with 11 bases between them. This CDR3 has 13 residues. Germline CDR1 and CDR2: MNHNS and SASEGT. CDR3 amino acids: CASSALLAETQYF. The CDR3 DNA sequence: TGTGCCAGCAGTGCACTCTTAGCGGAGACCCAGTACTTC.